This T cell receptor (beta chain) came from a study of CDR3 diversity in severe acne. With respect to this clonotype: Lacking the conserved final phenylalanine or tryptophan, this CDR3 likely reflects a read error. Because the CDR3's place on the DNA is in doubt, the DNA is left out and the CDR3 is given as listed by TCRdb.

Each CDR3 protein is one row after TCRdb ran MiXCR on the PCR reads. Counted here are around 100,000 distinct CDR3 sequences, 51% occurring once; the ten biggest clones make up around 11%. The CDR3 length is 14 residues, termini included. Germline V gene sequence: CDR1 MDHEN, CDR2 SYDVKM. The J gene is TRBJ2-7, the V gene TRBV28; the listed D gene, TRBD1, was not tested against the DNA. The sequenced sample consisted of blood. This clonotype originated in a male donor with acne. The CDR3 sequence: CASSLGGAVPTSST.